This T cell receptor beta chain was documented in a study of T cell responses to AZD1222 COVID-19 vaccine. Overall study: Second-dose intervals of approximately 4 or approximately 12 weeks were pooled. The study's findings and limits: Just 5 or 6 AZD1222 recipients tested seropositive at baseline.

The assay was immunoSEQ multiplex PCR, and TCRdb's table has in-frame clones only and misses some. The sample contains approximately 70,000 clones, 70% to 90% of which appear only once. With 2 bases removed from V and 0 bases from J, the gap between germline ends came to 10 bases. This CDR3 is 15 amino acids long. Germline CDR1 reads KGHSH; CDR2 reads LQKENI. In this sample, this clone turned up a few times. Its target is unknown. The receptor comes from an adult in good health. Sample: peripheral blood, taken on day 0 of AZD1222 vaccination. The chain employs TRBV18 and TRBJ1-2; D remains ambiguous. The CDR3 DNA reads TGTGCCAGCTCACCATCGCAGGAGCCTAACTATGGCTACACCTTC. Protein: CASSPSQEPNYGYTF.